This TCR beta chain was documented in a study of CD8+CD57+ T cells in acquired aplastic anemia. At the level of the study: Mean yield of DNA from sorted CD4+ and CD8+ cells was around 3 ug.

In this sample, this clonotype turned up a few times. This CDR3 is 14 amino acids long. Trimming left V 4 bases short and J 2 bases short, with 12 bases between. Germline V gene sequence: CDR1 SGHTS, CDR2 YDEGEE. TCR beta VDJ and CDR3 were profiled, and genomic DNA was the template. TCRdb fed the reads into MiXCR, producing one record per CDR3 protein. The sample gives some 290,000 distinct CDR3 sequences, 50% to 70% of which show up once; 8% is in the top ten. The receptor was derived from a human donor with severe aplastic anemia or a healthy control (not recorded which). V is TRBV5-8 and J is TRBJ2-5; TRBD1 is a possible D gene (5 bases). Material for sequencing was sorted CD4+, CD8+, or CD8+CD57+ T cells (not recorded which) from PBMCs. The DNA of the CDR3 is TGTGCCAGCAGCCATCCCGACAGACAAGAGACCCAGTACTTC. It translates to CASSHPDRQETQYF.